This T cell receptor beta chain was found in a study of blood T cell repertoires in COVID-19. Seattle patients were enrolled during active infection and followed longitudinally. Data came from immunoSEQ multiplex PCR; TCRdb stores just in-frame clones and leaves some out. Of approximately 230,000 clones detected, about 91% appear once; the ten largest clones hold roughly 6.8%. The table lists this clone with a few counts. Other DNA sequences of this sample code for an identical CDR3. Material for sequencing was peripheral blood. The sequence was collected from a woman aged 25-40 years with COVID-19, enrolled during active disease.

CDR3 bases: TGTGCCAGCAGCTTGGATAGCGGGGGGGGTCAAGAGACCCAGTACTTC. Translation: CASSLDSGGGQETQYF. V and J are TRBV5-4 and TRBJ2-5; 11 nucleotides match TRBD2. V was pared by 0 bases and J by 2 bases, with 3 bases of the junction left unmatched. The CDR3 runs to 16 residues. CDR1 and CDR2 from the germline V gene are SGHNT and YYREEE (reference sequence).